This TCR beta chain was identified during a study of spatial heterogeneity in lung cancer. Study-wide background: Tumor regions showed TCR transcript counts that correlated strongly with a T cell module score from matched bulk RNA-seq.

The CDR3 contains 13 residues. The germline V gene encodes CDR1 MNHNY and CDR2 SVGAGI (reference sequence). V gave up 5 bases and J gave up 6 bases, with 12 bases separating them. Study-wide results and caveats: The number of expanded tumor alpha and beta chains correlated with mutation number. Ubiquitous and regional expanded TCR counts mirrored ubiquitous and regional nonsynonymous mutation counts, respectively.

In its sample, this clonotype was seen many times. No antigen is known for it. TCR cDNA molecules each carried a unique molecular identifier. TCRdb re-called the 5' RACE reads with MiXCR, one entry per CDR3 protein. The sample has about 6,000 distinct CDR3 sequences, approximately 9.1% seen once; the top ten hold approximately 25%. Sample time point: sample taken at primary tumor resection. Whole RNA, which was extracted from tumor, nontumor lung tissue or frozen PBMC, was sequenced without any cell sorting. The sample was lung tumor tissue, taken at surgery. The gene calls are TRBV6-6 and TRBJ2-3; D is tentatively TRBD1 or TRBD2 (5 bases each). The source of this sequence is a female donor with early-stage non-small cell lung cancer. CDR3 residues: CASSRQGRDTQYF. CDR3 nucleotides: TGTGCCAGCAGTCGGCAGGGACGGGATACGCAGTATTTT.